This T cell receptor beta chain was found in a study of blood T cell repertoires in COVID-19 (TCRdb year 2020). With respect to the entire study: The collaborator samples originated in the United States, Italy and Spain and spanned the acute and convalescent phases of COVID-19. The material from the prospective study consisted of cDNA or gDNA derived from T cells, B-cell-depleted T cells, or PBMCs. Deeply sampled blood TCRbeta repertoires from subjects exposed to, actively infected with, or recovered from COVID-19 were included in the dataset. The repertoires were released in a freely available public database meant as a resource for research on the immune response to SARS-CoV-2. The samples were drawn from the first 160 participants of the ongoing ImmuneRACE study and from about 1,200 subjects provided by 6 global collaborators. The sample metadata nearly always contained a de-identified subject ID, COVID-19 status, age in years and sex. Where HLA class I and class II types were available, the types were taken from metadata supplied by the sample provider, not from assay-based typing.

In its sample, this clone was seen once. The clone's antigen remains unknown. No much larger clone is present one base from it, and per-base qualities are unavailable. TCRbeta CDR3 regions were amplified from genomic DNA by means of the immunoSEQ Assay, a bias-controlled multiplex PCR. As for the original processing: The number of nucleated cells in each sample was estimated from the amplification of reference gene primers within the assay. To quantify the absolute abundance of each unique TCRbeta CDR3 rearrangement, sequence reads were collapsed and filtered. For each sample, productive Simpson clonality was calculated as the square root of Simpson's diversity index across productive rearrangements. In TCRdb, the immuneACCESS table is reduced to in-frame sequences with V and J assigned. These tables do not hold every clone; where another copy was compared, an unresolved V gene accounts for under half, and the others remain unexplained. The V and J calls and clone size come from that table; D and trimming were worked out from the DNA. This sample is represented by approximately 250,000 clones; approximately 88% of them were singletons. Under 2.5% of the sample goes to the ten largest clones.

Enrolling through a virtual design, the prospective study's participants ranged in age from about 18 to 89 years and lived across around 25 United States geographic areas. In the prospective study, cohorts were assigned on the basis of participant-reported clinical history obtained from a screening survey and a study questionnaire. Each participant in the prospective study had whole blood, serum and a nasopharyngeal or oropharyngeal swab collected by mobile phlebotomists. Additional blood draws and questionnaires over an approximately 2-month period could optionally be provided by prospective study participants. Before DNA extraction, blood samples from the prospective study were shipped at room temperature or frozen. The paper's findings and limits, for the study overall: Clinical and demographic metadata were provided uncurated, with the amount varying by source and participant.

The CDR3, cysteine through phenylalanine, is 14 amino acids long. The DNA shown is the 42-base CDR3, in frame from base 1. Reading the germline V gene (reference sequence) gives CDR1 SEHNR and CDR2 FQNEAQ. The germline ends are 8 bases apart after V is trimmed by 2 bases and J by 1 base. Sequencing was performed on PBMCs or T cells enriched from blood (not recorded which). The TCR originated in a woman aged 40 to 50 with acute COVID-19. Recombination connected TRBV7-9 to TRBJ1-2, with the D gene uncertain. The CDR3 has the sequence CASSLQLLNYGYTF. The sequenced DNA: TGTGCCAGCAGCTTACAACTCCTTAACTATGGCTACACCTTC.